Listed below are T cell receptor beta chains from one sample, sequenced in a study of blood T cells in healthy people across ages. TCRdb ran MiXCR on the 5' RACE reads and lists one entry per CDR3 protein. The sample consists of 1.5 million to 2 million distinct CDR3 sequences, around 35% of them appearing once. Sequencing was done on a sample of blood. Receptors originate from a woman aged 30 to 39 in good health. The CDR3 runs from the conserved cysteine through the conserved F or W. D genes are given only for firm matches. Size values are once, few and many counts, or a class for expanded clones, and some rows have none.

CASSDSTYSTYEQYF	TGTGCCAGCAGTGATAGTACGTATAGTACCTACGAGCAGTACTTC	15	.	TRBJ2-7	.	TRBV2
CASSPRGDMNTEAFF	TGTGCCAGCAGCCCCCGTGGAGATATGAACACTGAAGCTTTCTTT	15	.	TRBJ1-1	few	TRBV11-3
CASSLGTGLKTQYF	TGTGCCAGCAGCTTAGGGACAGGGCTAAAGACCCAGTACTTC	14	TRBD1	TRBJ2-5	.	TRBV7-7
CASRPIGQGLCYEQYF	TGTGCCAGCAGGCCGATCGGACAGGGTCTTTGCTACGAGCAGTACTTC	16	TRBD1	TRBJ2-7	.	TRBV12-3/TRBV12-4
CSARVSNNRGRSGYTF	TGCAGTGCTAGGGTCTCCAATAACAGGGGGCGGTCTGGCTACACCTTC	16	TRBD1	TRBJ1-2	.	TRBV20-1
CASSYMAGVETQYF	TGCGCCAGCAGCTATATGGCGGGGGTAGAGACCCAGTACTTC	14	TRBD2	TRBJ2-5	few	TRBV4-1
CASSVTLGAGYTF	TGTGCCAGCAGCGTCACCCTGGGGGCCGGCTACACCTTC	13	.	TRBJ1-2	.	TRBV3-1
CASSLRTALYGYTF	TGTGCCAGCAGCTTGAGGACAGCTCTTTATGGCTACACCTTC	14	.	TRBJ1-2	.	TRBV5-6
CASSLVGQGENYGYTF	TGCGCCAGCAGCTTGGTGGGACAGGGTGAAAACTATGGCTACACCTTC	16	TRBD1	TRBJ1-2	.	TRBV5-1
CASSQGSYGDLYGYTF	TGCGCCAGCAGCCAAGGATCATACGGGGACCTCTATGGCTACACCTTC	16	.	TRBJ1-2	many	TRBV4-1
CASRITGIHGELFF	TGTGCCAGCAGGATAACAGGGATACACGGGGAGCTGTTTTTT	14	.	TRBJ2-2	.	TRBV6-5
CASSEGQGAGQPQHF	TGCGCCAGCAGTGAGGGACAGGGGGCTGGTCAGCCCCAGCATTTT	15	TRBD1	TRBJ1-5	.	TRBV10-2
CASNAAGGGYEQYF	TGCGCCAGCAACGCGGCAGGGGGCGGCTACGAGCAGTACTTC	14	TRBD1	TRBJ2-7	few	TRBV5-1